Sequencing of this TCR beta chain was carried out in a study of blood T cell repertoires in COVID-19. Study information: Italy, Spain and the United States were the sources of the convalescent and acute COVID-19 samples. The analysed material was cDNA or gDNA that came from T cells, B-cell-depleted T cells, or PBMCs.

V lost 0 bases, J lost 9 bases, and 12 bases lay in between. The CDR3 contains 13 residues. Per germline, CDR1 LGHNA and CDR2 YNFKEQ. This clone has a handful of counts. Patients in Seattle were enrolled during active infection, then followed longitudinally. Assay: immunoSEQ multiplex PCR; the TCRdb copy retains only in-frame clones and omits some. Of approximately 270,000 clones listed, 70% to 90% are singletons. The clonotype comes from a human donor with COVID-19, enrolled during active disease. The donor label of this sample is uncertain. This chain links TRBV4-2 with TRBJ2-7; D is uncertain. The sequenced sample consisted of peripheral blood. The CDR3 loop is CASSQDRLERQYF. In nucleotides, the CDR3 is TGTGCCAGCAGCCAAGACCGGCTTGAGCGGCAGTACTTC.